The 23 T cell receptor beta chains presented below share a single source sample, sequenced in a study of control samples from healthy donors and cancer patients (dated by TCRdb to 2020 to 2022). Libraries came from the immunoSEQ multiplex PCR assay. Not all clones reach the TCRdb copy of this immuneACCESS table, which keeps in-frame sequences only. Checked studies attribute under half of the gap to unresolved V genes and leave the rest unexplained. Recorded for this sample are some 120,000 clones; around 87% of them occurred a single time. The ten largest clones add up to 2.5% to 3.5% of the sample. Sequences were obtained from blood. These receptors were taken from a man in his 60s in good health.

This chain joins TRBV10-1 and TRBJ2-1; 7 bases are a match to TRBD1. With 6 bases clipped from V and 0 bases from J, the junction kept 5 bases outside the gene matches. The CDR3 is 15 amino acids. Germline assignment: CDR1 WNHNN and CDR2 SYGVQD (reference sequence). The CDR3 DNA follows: TGCGCCAGCAGCCCGACAGGGAGCTCCTACAATGAGCAGTTCTTC. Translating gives CASSPTGSSYNEQFF.

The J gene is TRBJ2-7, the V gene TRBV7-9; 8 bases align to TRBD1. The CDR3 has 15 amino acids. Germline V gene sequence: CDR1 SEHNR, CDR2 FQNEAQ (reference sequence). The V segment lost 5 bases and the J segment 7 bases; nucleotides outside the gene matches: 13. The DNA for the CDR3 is TGTGCCAGCAGCGCGACACAGGGGGGATCGGGTGAGCAGTACTTC. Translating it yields CASSATQGGSGEQYF.

CDR3 coding DNA: TGCGCCAGCAGTGACCCAGCGGGGAGAACCTACGAGCAGTACTTC. Protein sequence: CASSDPAGRTYEQYF. V gene TRBV10-2 combines with J gene TRBJ2-7; 7 bases map to TRBD2. V gave up 3 bases and J gave up 2 bases; unmatched junction bases: 7. The CDR3 has 15 residues. Germline CDR1 reads WSHSY; CDR2 reads SAAADI.

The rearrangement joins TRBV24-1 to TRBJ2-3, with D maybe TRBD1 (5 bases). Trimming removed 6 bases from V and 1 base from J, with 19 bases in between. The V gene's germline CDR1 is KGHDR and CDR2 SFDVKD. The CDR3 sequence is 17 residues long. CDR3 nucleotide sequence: TGTGCCACCAGTCCTAGATCAACAAGGGGTGGCACAGATACGCAGTATTTT. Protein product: CATSPRSTRGGTDTQYF.

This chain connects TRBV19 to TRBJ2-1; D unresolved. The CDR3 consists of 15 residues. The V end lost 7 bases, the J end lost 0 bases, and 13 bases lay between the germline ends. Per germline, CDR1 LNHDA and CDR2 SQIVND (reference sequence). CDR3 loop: CASNPGGSSYNEQFF. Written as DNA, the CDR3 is TGTGCCAGTAACCCGGGCGGTAGCTCCTACAATGAGCAGTTCTTC.

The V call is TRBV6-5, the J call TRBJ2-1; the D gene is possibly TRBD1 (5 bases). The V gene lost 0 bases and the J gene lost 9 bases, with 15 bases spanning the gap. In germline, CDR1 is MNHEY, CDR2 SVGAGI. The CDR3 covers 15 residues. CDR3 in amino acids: CASSYSRQSTGEQFF. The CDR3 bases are TGTGCCAGCAGTTACTCGAGGCAGTCTACAGGTGAGCAGTTCTTC.

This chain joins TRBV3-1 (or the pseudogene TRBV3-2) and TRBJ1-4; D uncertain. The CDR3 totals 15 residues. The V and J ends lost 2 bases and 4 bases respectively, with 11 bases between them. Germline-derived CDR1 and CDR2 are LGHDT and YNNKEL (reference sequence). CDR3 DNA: TGTGCCAGCAGCCAAAGGACGAAACTTAATGAAAAACTGTTTTTT. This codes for CASSQRTKLNEKLFF.

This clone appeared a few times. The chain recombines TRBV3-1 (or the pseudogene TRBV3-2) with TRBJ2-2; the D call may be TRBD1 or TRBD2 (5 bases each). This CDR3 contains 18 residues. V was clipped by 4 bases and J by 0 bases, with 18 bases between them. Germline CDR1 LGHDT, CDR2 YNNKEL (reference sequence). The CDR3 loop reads CASSLYGGREANTGELFF. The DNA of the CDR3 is TGTGCCAGCAGCCTGTATGGGGGTCGGGAAGCGAACACCGGGGAGCTGTTTTTT.

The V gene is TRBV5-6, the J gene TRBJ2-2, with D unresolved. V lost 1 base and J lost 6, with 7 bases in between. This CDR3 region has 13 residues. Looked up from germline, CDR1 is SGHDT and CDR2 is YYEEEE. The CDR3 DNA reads TGTGCCAGCAGCTTGTCGGGTCCCGGGGAGCTGTTTTTT. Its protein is CASSLSGPGELFF.

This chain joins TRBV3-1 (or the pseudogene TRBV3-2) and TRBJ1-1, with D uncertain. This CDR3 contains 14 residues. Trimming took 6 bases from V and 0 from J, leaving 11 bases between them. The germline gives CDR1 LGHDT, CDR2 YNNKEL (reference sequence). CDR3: CASRGSGMNTEAFF. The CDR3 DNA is TGTGCCAGCAGGGGATCGGGGATGAACACTGAAGCTTTCTTT.

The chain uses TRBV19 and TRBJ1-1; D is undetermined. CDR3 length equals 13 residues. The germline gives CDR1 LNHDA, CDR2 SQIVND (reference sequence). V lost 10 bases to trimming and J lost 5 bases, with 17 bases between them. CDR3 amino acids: CATYSGGRTEAFF. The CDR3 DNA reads TGTGCCACCTACTCCGGAGGGAGGACTGAAGCTTTCTTT.

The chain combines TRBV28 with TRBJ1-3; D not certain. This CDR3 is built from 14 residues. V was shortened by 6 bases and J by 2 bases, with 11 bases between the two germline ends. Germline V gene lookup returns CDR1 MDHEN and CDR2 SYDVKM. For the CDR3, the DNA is TGTGCCAGCAGGGGAGGGATACCTGGAAACACCATATATTTT. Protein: CASRGGIPGNTIYF. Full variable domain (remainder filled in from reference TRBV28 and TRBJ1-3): DVKVTQSSRYLVKRTGEKVFLECVQDMDHENMFWYRQDPGLGLRLIYFSYDVKMKEKGDIPEGYSVSREKKERFSLILESASTNQTSMYLCASRGGIPGNTIYFGEGSWLTVV.

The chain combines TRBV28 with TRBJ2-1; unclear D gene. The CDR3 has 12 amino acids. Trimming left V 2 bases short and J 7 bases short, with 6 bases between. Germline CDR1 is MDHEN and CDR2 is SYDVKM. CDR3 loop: CASSLTANEQFF. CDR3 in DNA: TGTGCCAGCAGTTTAACGGCGAATGAGCAGTTCTTC.

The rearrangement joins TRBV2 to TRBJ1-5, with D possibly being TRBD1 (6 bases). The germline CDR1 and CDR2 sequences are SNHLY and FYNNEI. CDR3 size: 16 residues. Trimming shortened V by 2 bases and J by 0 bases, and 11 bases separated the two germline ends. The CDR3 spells CASSEQGMYSNQPQHF. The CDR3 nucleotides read TGTGCCAGCAGTGAACAGGGGATGTATAGCAATCAGCCCCAGCATTTT.

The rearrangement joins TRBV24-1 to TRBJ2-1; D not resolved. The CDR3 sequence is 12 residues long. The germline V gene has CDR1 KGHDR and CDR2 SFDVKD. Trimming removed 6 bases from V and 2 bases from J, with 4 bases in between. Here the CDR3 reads CATSTPYNEQFF. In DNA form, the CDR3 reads TGTGCCACCAGTACTCCCTACAATGAGCAGTTCTTC.

In DNA form, the CDR3 reads TGTGCCAGCAGCTTGGAAGGGGGGCTATGGGAGACCCAGTACTTC. Its protein product is CASSLEGGLWETQYF. The chain links TRBV5-5 to TRBJ2-5; either TRBD1 or TRBD2 may fit D (6 bases each). V was cut by 0 bases and J by 5 bases, with 14 bases left in between. Germline V gene data show CDR1 as SGHKS and CDR2 as YYEKEE (reference sequence). The CDR3 length is 15 residues.

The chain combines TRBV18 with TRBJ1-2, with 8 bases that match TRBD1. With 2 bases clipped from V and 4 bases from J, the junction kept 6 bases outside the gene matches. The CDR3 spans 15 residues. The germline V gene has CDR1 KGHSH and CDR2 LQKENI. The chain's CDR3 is CASSPSADRAYGYTF. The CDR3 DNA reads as TGTGCCAGCTCACCAAGCGCGGACAGGGCCTATGGCTACACCTTC.

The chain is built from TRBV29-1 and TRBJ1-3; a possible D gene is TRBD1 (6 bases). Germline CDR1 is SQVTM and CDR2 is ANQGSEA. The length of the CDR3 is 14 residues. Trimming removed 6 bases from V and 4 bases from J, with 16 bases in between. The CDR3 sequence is CSVRGTGWGNTIYF. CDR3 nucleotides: TGCAGCGTCCGCGGAACAGGGTGGGGAAACACCATATATTTT. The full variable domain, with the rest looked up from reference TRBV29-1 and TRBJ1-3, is SAVISQKPSRDICQRGTSLTIQCQVDSQVTMMFWYRQQPGQSLTLIATANQGSEATYESGFVIDKFPISRPNLTFSTLTVSNMSPEDSSIYLCSVRGTGWGNTIYFGEGSWLTVV.

The CDR3 bases are TGTGCCAGCAGTTTGGGGGGGCCCGCTGAAGCTTTCTTT. As protein: CASSLGGPAEAFF. The chain is built from TRBV12-3 or TRBV12-4 and TRBJ1-1; D perhaps matches TRBD1 (6 bases). This CDR3 is built from 13 residues. Trimming stripped 3 bases from V and 6 bases from J, with 11 bases between.

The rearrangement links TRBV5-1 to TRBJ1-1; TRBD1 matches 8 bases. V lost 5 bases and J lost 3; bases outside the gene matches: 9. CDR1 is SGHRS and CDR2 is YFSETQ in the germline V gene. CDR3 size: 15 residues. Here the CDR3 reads CASSPYLTGDTEAFF. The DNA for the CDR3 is TGCGCCAGCAGTCCCTATTTGACAGGGGACACTGAAGCTTTCTTT.

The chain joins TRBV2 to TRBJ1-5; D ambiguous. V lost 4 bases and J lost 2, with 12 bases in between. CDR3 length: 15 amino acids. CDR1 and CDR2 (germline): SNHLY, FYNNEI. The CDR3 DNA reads TGTGCCAGCAGTGTAGTAGGCCACCGCAATCAGCCCCAGCATTTT. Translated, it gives CASSVVGHRNQPQHF.

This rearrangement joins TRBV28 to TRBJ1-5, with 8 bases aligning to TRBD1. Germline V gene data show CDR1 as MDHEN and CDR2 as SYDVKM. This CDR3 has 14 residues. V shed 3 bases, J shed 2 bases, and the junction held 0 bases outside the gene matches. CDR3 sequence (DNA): TGTGCCAGCAGTTTGGACAGGGGCAATCAGCCCCAGCATTTT. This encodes CASSLDRGNQPQHF.

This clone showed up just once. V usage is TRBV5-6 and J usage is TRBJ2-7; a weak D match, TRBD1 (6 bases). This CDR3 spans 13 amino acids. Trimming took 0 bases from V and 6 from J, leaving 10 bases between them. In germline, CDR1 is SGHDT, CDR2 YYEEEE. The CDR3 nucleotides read TGTGCCAGCAGCTTGGCTGGGGGCCGCGAGCAGTACTTC. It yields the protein CASSLAGGREQYF.